Below, 20 T cell receptor beta chains from the same sample are listed, as sequenced in a study of blood T cell repertoires in COVID-19. Libraries were prepared by immunoSEQ multiplex PCR; TCRdb keeps only in-frame clonotypes and omits some of them. The sample consists of 86,000 or so clones, roughly 96% of them appearing once. The sequencing input was peripheral blood. These receptor sequences come from a human donor with active COVID-19. The donor label of this sample is uncertain.

The chain links TRBV18 to TRBJ2-1, with 7 bases matching TRBD1. This CDR3 is 14 amino acids long. V lost 4 bases and J lost 2; bases outside the gene matches: 2. Germline lookup yields CDR1 KGHSH and CDR2 LQKENI. CDR3: CASSQGGPYNEQFF. The CDR3 nucleotides are TGTGCCAGCTCACAAGGGGGCCCCTACAATGAGCAGTTCTTC. Full variable domain (remainder filled in from reference TRBV18 and TRBJ2-1): NAGVMQNPRHLVRRRGQEARLRCSPMKGHSHVYWYRQLPEEGLKFMVYLQKENIIDESGMPKERFSAEFPKEGPSILRIQQVVRGDSAAYFCASSQGGPYNEQFFGPGTRLTVL.

The chain carries TRBV15 and TRBJ2-6; D call uncertain. V lost 0 bases and J lost 1, with 10 bases in between. The CDR3 consists of 17 residues. The germline CDR1 and CDR2 sequences are LNHNV and YYDKDF (reference sequence). CDR3 nucleotide sequence: TGTGCCACCAGCAGAGATGTACCCCTATCTGGGGCCAACGTCCTGACTTTC. Protein sequence: CATSRDVPLSGANVLTF.

The J gene is TRBJ2-7, the V gene TRBV7-9; TRBD2 might be the D (6 bases). The germline V gene encodes CDR1 SEHNR and CDR2 FQNEAQ (reference sequence). This CDR3 is built from 15 residues. Trimming shortened V by 0 bases and J by 5 bases, and 14 bases separated the two germline ends. CDR3 residues: CASSLAVLAPDEQYF. The CDR3 nucleotides are TGTGCCAGCAGCTTAGCGGTACTAGCCCCTGACGAGCAGTACTTC.

This sequence joins TRBV7-9 and TRBJ1-2, with D uncertain. The CDR3 extends over 13 amino acids. Germline CDR1 SEHNR, CDR2 FQNEAQ (reference sequence). V was pared by 5 bases and J by 0 bases, with 7 bases between. Written as DNA, the CDR3 is TGTGCCAGCAGCCCCTTTACTAACTATGGCTACACCTTC. Translating it yields CASSPFTNYGYTF. Drawing the rest from reference TRBV7-9 and TRBJ1-2, the complete variable domain is DTGVSQNPRHKITKRGQNVTFRCDPISEHNRLYWYRQTLGQGPEFLTYFQNEAQLEKSRLLSDRFSAERPKGSFSTLEIQRTEQGDSAMYLCASSPFTNYGYTFGSGTRLTVV.

The chain couples TRBV5-1 to TRBJ1-1; D not resolved. Germline CDR1 is SGHRS and CDR2 is YFSETQ. The CDR3 totals 15 residues. Trimming left V 0 bases short and J 0 bases short, with 9 bases between. CDR3 protein: CASSLAETMNTEAFF. The CDR3 DNA follows: TGCGCCAGCAGCTTGGCCGAGACAATGAACACTGAAGCTTTCTTT.

The chain is built from TRBV18 and TRBJ2-5, with TRBD2 identical over 13 bases. Germline CDR1 KGHSH, CDR2 LQKENI. This CDR3 has 16 amino acids. Unmatched junction bases numbered 3, after V lost 3 bases and J lost 2 bases. The chain's CDR3 is CASSPRTSGGQETQYF. The DNA of the CDR3 is TGTGCCAGCTCACCCCGGACTAGCGGGGGACAAGAGACCCAGTACTTC. The variable domain in full, with the rest retrieved from reference TRBV18 and TRBJ2-5, is NAGVMQNPRHLVRRRGQEARLRCSPMKGHSHVYWYRQLPEEGLKFMVYLQKENIIDESGMPKERFSAEFPKEGPSILRIQQVVRGDSAAYFCASSPRTSGGQETQYFGPGTRLLVL.

The gene calls are TRBV7-9 and TRBJ1-2; 10 bases align to TRBD1. The length of the CDR3 is 18 residues. The germline CDR1 and CDR2 sequences are SEHNR and FQNEAQ (reference sequence). J was trimmed by 4 bases and V by 2 bases; bases with no gene match: 13. CDR3 sequence reads: CASSLIGGQGQGFYGYTF. The CDR3 region has the DNA TGTGCCAGCAGCTTAATCGGTGGACAGGGACAGGGGTTCTATGGCTACACCTTC.

V gene TRBV29-1 combines with J gene TRBJ2-3, with 9 positions matching TRBD1. Germline CDR1 is SQVTM and CDR2 is ANQGSEA. The CDR3 totals 13 residues. V was pared by 4 bases and J by 3 bases, with 2 bases of the junction left unmatched. CDR3 sequence: CSVGQGGTDTQYF. CDR3 DNA: TGCAGCGTTGGACAGGGGGGAACAGATACGCAGTATTTT.

This chain uses TRBV5-1 with TRBJ2-5; 9 bases fit TRBD1. The length of the CDR3 is 15 residues. Germline V gene sequence: CDR1 SGHRS, CDR2 YFSETQ. V gave up 0 bases and J gave up 6 bases; unmatched junction bases: 6. Here the CDR3 DNA reads TGCGCCAGCAGCTTGGGCACAGGGGGCGGAAAGACCCAGTACTTC. It encodes CASSLGTGGGKTQYF.

This clone was observed a single time. This sequence joins TRBV18 and TRBJ2-1; TRBD1 might be the D (5 bases). The CDR3 spans 15 residues. Per germline, CDR1 KGHSH and CDR2 LQKENI. The V gene lost 3 bases and the J gene lost 2 bases, with 11 bases spanning the gap. CDR3 in amino acids: CASSPEGATYNEQFF. In nucleotides, the CDR3 is TGTGCCAGCTCACCGGAAGGGGCGACCTACAATGAGCAGTTCTTC.

V and J are TRBV14 and TRBJ1-2, with a possible D match to TRBD1 (5 bases). This CDR3 region has 15 residues. The germline V and J ends were trimmed by 1 base and 5 bases, with 14 bases remaining between them. Germline values: CDR1 SGHDN, CDR2 FVKESK. The CDR3 region has the DNA TGTGCCAGCAGCCAAGGGTTGGTTCAGGGTTATGGCTACACCTTC. Translating it yields CASSQGLVQGYGYTF.

This clone was recorded only once. The genes are TRBV9 and TRBJ2-2, with 7 bases aligning to TRBD2. CDR3 length: 13 amino acids. Germline trimming cut 2 bases from V and 7 bases from J; bases unmatched to any gene: 2. CDR1 and CDR2 from the germline V gene are SGDLS and YYNGEE. The CDR3 sequence: CASSVGGSGELFF. CDR3 nucleotides: TGTGCCAGCAGCGTCGGGGGGAGCGGGGAGCTGTTTTTT.

The CDR3 bases are TGTGCCAGCAGTCTAGGAGGAAACACCATATATTTT. This codes for CASSLGGNTIYF. The chain combines TRBV6-5 with TRBJ1-3; D is unclear. Trimming stripped 5 bases from V and 4 bases from J, with 6 bases between. Germline V gene lookup returns CDR1 MNHEY and CDR2 SVGAGI. The CDR3 runs to 12 residues.

The V call is TRBV19, the J call TRBJ1-6; TRBD1 is a possible D gene (5 bases). The CDR3 has 14 amino acids. Germline assignment: CDR1 LNHDA and CDR2 SQIVND (reference sequence). Trimming shortened V by 5 bases and J by 7 bases, and 12 bases separated the two germline ends. The CDR3 nucleotides read TGTGCCAGTAGTCCCCGACAGTTAAATTCACCCCTCCACTTT. Protein product: CASSPRQLNSPLHF.

This clone was detected only once. The V gene is TRBV9, the J gene TRBJ2-3; D may be TRBD2 (5 bases). Trimming stripped 3 bases from V and 5 bases from J, with 16 bases between. The germline V gene encodes CDR1 SGDLS and CDR2 YYNGEE. The CDR3 totals 15 residues. The CDR3 DNA sequence: TGTGCCAGCAGCGGCACCCGGGGTCAGTTAGATACGCAGTATTTT. Its protein product is CASSGTRGQLDTQYF. Using reference TRBV9 and TRBJ2-3 for the parts outside the CDR3, the full variable domain is DSGVTQTPKHLITATGQRVTLRCSPRSGDLSVYWYQQSLDQGLQFLIQYYNGEERAKGNILERFSAQQFPDLHSELNLSSLELGDSALYFCASSGTRGQLDTQYFGPGTRLTVL.

The chain is built from TRBV18 and TRBJ2-4, with unresolved D. The V and J ends lost 0 bases and 3 bases respectively, with 3 bases between them. The CDR3 loop spans 13 amino acids. Germline CDR1 reads KGHSH; CDR2 reads LQKENI. CDR3 protein: CASSPPSKNIQYF. The CDR3 DNA sequence: TGTGCCAGCTCACCACCGAGCAAAAACATTCAGTACTTC.

The gene calls are TRBV25-1 and TRBJ1-1; D is unresolved. Trimming cost V 0 bases and J 4 bases, with 15 bases left between them. From germline, CDR1 is MGHDK and CDR2 SYGVNS. CDR3 length: 16 residues. Here the CDR3 reads CASSEYSKSRGTEAFF. Here the CDR3 DNA reads TGTGCCAGCAGTGAATACAGCAAATCGCGGGGCACTGAAGCTTTCTTT.

The V and J genes are TRBV11-2 and TRBJ1-5; weak D call: TRBD1 (6 bases). Germline V gene sequence: CDR1 SGHAT, CDR2 FQNNGV. The CDR3 runs 14 residues. The V end was cut by 3 bases, the J end by 6 bases, with 12 bases between. CDR3 residues: CASSFDRIGQPQHF. The CDR3 DNA reads TGTGCCAGCAGCTTTGACAGGATCGGTCAGCCCCAGCATTTT.

The J gene is TRBJ2-2, the V gene TRBV19, with D uncertain. The CDR3 is made up of 13 amino acids. Trimming cost V 7 bases and J 6 bases, with 12 bases left between them. In germline, CDR1 is LNHDA, CDR2 SQIVND (reference sequence). The CDR3 nucleotides read TGTGCCAGTAAATTCGGGTCACCCGGGGAGCTGTTTTTT. Amino acids: CASKFGSPGELFF.

The chain joins TRBV3-1 (or the pseudogene TRBV3-2) to TRBJ2-5; D call uncertain. V lost 1 base, J lost 7 bases, and 10 bases lay in between. This CDR3 is built from 13 residues. Germline V CDR1 and CDR2: LGHDT, YNNKEL (reference sequence). CDR3 loop: CASSQVQRGTQYF. CDR3 bases: TGTGCCAGCAGCCAAGTTCAGCGAGGGACCCAGTACTTC.